These 26 T cell receptor beta chains were all obtained from the same sample, sequenced in a study of blood T cell repertoires in COVID-19. Sequencing used immunoSEQ multiplex PCR; TCRdb keeps in-frame clones, though not all of them. This sample has around 190,000 clones, with about three quarters found just once. The sample was peripheral blood. The receptors were sampled from a woman in her 50s with active or convalescent COVID-19.

The chain links TRBV5-4 to TRBJ2-7; 10 bases are a match to TRBD2. J lost 2 bases, V lost 4 bases, and 3 bases had no gene match. The CDR3 is 14 residues long. Germline CDR1 and CDR2: SGHNT and YYREEE (reference sequence). The CDR3 loop is CASSRTSGAYEQYF. The CDR3 DNA reads as TGTGCCAGCAGCCGTACTAGCGGGGCCTACGAGCAGTACTTC.

This chain links TRBV2 with TRBJ2-7, with TRBD1 matching 8 bases. The germline V gene has CDR1 SNHLY and CDR2 FYNNEI. This CDR3 is 15 amino acids long. The J segment lost 0 bases and the V segment lost 5 bases, leaving 6 bases of the junction unmatched. The CDR3 DNA reads as TGTGCCAGCAGTTTTCAGACAGGGGTCTCCTACGAGCAGTACTTC. Translated: CASSFQTGVSYEQYF.

The chain carries TRBV19 and TRBJ1-4; possibly TRBD1 for D (6 bases). CDR1 and CDR2 (germline): LNHDA, SQIVND (reference sequence). This CDR3 comprises 14 residues. V gave up 7 bases and J gave up 8 bases, with 17 bases separating them. The CDR3 DNA follows: TGTGCCAGTACTCGGGGGGGGCTGGGAGAAAAACTGTTTTTT. It codes for CASTRGGLGEKLFF. The full variable domain, rest sourced from reference TRBV19 and TRBJ1-4, is DGGITQSPKYLFRKEGQNVTLSCEQNLNHDAMYWYRQDPGQGLRLIYYSQIVNDFQKGDIAEGYSVSREKKESFPLTVTSAQKNPTAFYLCASTRGGLGEKLFFGSGTQLSVL.

This chain joins TRBV11-1 and TRBJ2-1; a weak D match, TRBD2 (5 bases). CDR1 is SGHAT, CDR2 FQDESV, per germline (reference sequence). The CDR3 spans 13 residues. V dropped 0 bases and J dropped 8 bases, with 8 bases sitting between them. DNA for the CDR3: TGTGCCAGCAGCTTAGCCGAGGGAGATGAGCAGTTCTTC. This translates into CASSLAEGDEQFF.

V usage is TRBV11-1 and J usage is TRBJ1-1, with D perhaps TRBD1 (6 bases). Germline V gene sequence: CDR1 SGHAT, CDR2 FQDESV (reference sequence). This CDR3 is built from 13 residues. V lost 5 bases, J lost 3 bases, and 10 bases lay in between. This chain's CDR3 is CASSRHRDTEAFF. The DNA for the CDR3 is TGTGCCAGCAGCCGGCACAGGGACACTGAAGCTTTCTTT.

V and J are TRBV27 and TRBJ1-4; unclear D gene. V was clipped by 2 bases and J by 0 bases, with 13 bases between them. From germline, CDR1 is MNHEY and CDR2 SMNVEV (reference sequence). CDR3 length: 17 amino acids. The CDR3 bases are TGTGCCAGCAGTTTAGAGCCAGTAGCCGCAACTAATGAAAAACTGTTTTTT. Residues: CASSLEPVAATNEKLFF.

The V gene is TRBV21-1, the J gene TRBJ2-1; the table's D call of TRBD1 was not tested on the DNA. TRBV21-1 is a recognized pseudogene. The CDR3 is 14 amino acids. The CDR3 sequence: CASSRDRGRGEQFF. The CDR3 DNA reads as TGTGCCAGCAGTAGGGACAGGGGCAGGGGTGAGCAGTTCTTC.

V and J are TRBV7-9 and TRBJ2-3, with TRBD2 matching over 7 bases. Germline V gene lookup returns CDR1 SEHNR and CDR2 FQNEAQ (reference sequence). J lost 1 base, V lost 0 bases, and 7 bases had no gene match. The CDR3 contains 17 residues. The CDR3 reads CASSLAGSGGRTDTQYF. The CDR3 DNA sequence: TGTGCCAGCAGCTTAGCCGGCTCGGGGGGACGCACAGATACGCAGTATTTT.

V usage is TRBV5-1 and J usage is TRBJ1-2; possibly TRBD1 for D (6 bases). Trimming left V 1 base short and J 6 bases short, with 19 bases between. This CDR3 spans 16 amino acids. The germline V gene has CDR1 SGHRS and CDR2 YFSETQ. CDR3 amino acids: CASSLTGQTGQDGYTF. The DNA for the CDR3 is TGCGCCAGCAGCTTGACAGGGCAAACGGGGCAGGATGGCTACACCTTC.

CDR3 in amino acids: CASSLSTGTGSEKLFF. The DNA for the CDR3 is TGTGCCAGCAGTTTATCGACCGGGACAGGTTCTGAAAAACTGTTTTTT. The V call is TRBV27, the J call TRBJ1-4; 8 nucleotides match TRBD1. This CDR3 is built from 16 residues. Looked up from germline, CDR1 is MNHEY and CDR2 is SMNVEV (reference sequence). V lost 0 bases to trimming and J lost 7 bases; unmatched junction nucleotides: 7. Drawing the rest from reference TRBV27 and TRBJ1-4, the complete variable domain is EAQVTQNPRYLITVTGKKLTVTCSQNMNHEYMSWYRQDPGLGLRQIYYSMNVEVTDKGDVPEGYKVSRKEKRNFPLILESPSPNQTSLYFCASSLSTGTGSEKLFFGSGTQLSVL.

This clone occurred a few times. V usage is TRBV4-2 and J usage is TRBJ1-3, with D maybe TRBD1 (6 bases). The germline CDR1 and CDR2 sequences are LGHNA and YNFKEQ. The V end lost 3 bases, the J end lost 0 bases, and 18 bases lay between the germline ends. CDR3 length: 18 residues. This chain's CDR3 is CASSHPTGVGNSGNTIYF. DNA of the CDR3: TGTGCCAGCAGCCACCCGACAGGAGTGGGAAACTCTGGAAACACCATATATTTT.

This clone turned up a few times. The identical CDR3 is also encoded by other nucleotide sequences in the sample. V is TRBV6-6 and J is TRBJ2-3, with 9 bases lining up with TRBD1. V was pared by 2 bases and J by 3 bases, with 6 bases of the junction left unmatched. CDR1 is MNHNY, CDR2 SVGAGI, per germline (reference sequence). The CDR3 loop spans 16 amino acids. CDR3 residues: CASSYPSTGGTDTQYF. The CDR3, as DNA: TGTGCCAGCAGTTACCCGTCGACAGGGGGTACAGATACGCAGTATTTT.

This chain links TRBV18 with TRBJ1-4; 7 bases align to TRBD1. Germline CDR1 reads KGHSH; CDR2 reads LQKENI. The trim removed 3 bases at V and 5 bases at J, leaving 3 bases unmatched. The CDR3 has 14 residues. This chain's CDR3 is CASSPGTVNEKLFF. The CDR3 DNA sequence: TGTGCCAGCTCACCCGGGACAGTGAATGAAAAACTGTTTTTT.

The chain links TRBV2 to TRBJ1-4, with unresolved D. There are 16 residues in the CDR3. V was pared by 3 bases and J by 0 bases, with 11 bases between. Germline V gives CDR1 SNHLY, CDR2 FYNNEI. For the CDR3, the DNA is TGTGCCAGCAGTGATTCGGGGTTTGCAACTAATGAAAAACTGTTTTTT. Translating gives CASSDSGFATNEKLFF.

This sequence joins TRBV7-9 and TRBJ2-1; 9 nucleotides agree with TRBD2. The CDR3 sequence is 16 residues long. J was trimmed by 4 bases and V by 6 bases; bases with no gene match: 10. Germline V lookup: CDR1 SEHNR, CDR2 FQNEAQ (reference sequence). The CDR3 here is CASRSTARGGYNEQFF. The CDR3, as DNA: TGTGCCAGCAGGTCTACCGCGCGGGGGGGATACAATGAGCAGTTCTTC.

The chain is built from TRBV12-3 or TRBV12-4 and TRBJ1-3; the D is unclear. Trimming shortened V by 7 bases and J by 8 bases, and 9 bases separated the two germline ends. The CDR3 extends over 11 amino acids. The CDR3 DNA reads TGTGCCAGCAATTCGAGGGACACCATATATTTT. Translated, it gives CASNSRDTIYF.

CDR3 sequence: CASSPSGQGSEKLFF. As DNA, the CDR3 is TGTGCCAGCAGTCCCTCGGGACAGGGGAGTGAAAAACTGTTTTTT. The genes are TRBV27 and TRBJ1-4, with 10 bases lining up with TRBD1. The CDR3 has 15 residues. The V gene end was trimmed by 5 bases and the J gene end by 7 bases; junction bases not matched to a gene: 7. Germline CDR1 is MNHEY and CDR2 is SMNVEV (reference sequence).

V usage is TRBV12-5 and J usage is TRBJ2-3; TRBD1 matches at 9 bases. Germline CDR1 and CDR2: LGHNT and FRNRAP. Losses at the gene ends were 6 bases for V and 4 bases for J; bases not matched to a gene: 8. This CDR3 contains 15 residues. CDR3 nucleotide sequence: TGTGCTAGTGGCACGGGACAGGGAGCTCCAGATACGCAGTATTTT. Translation: CASGTGQGAPDTQYF.

V gene TRBV9 combines with J gene TRBJ2-2; 7 bases fit TRBD2. The CDR3 length is 18 residues. Per germline, CDR1 SGDLS and CDR2 YYNGEE. V was pared by 4 bases and J by 4 bases, with 16 bases of the junction left unmatched. CDR3 in DNA: TGTGCCAGCAGCCACAGCACCGCCAGTCCGGGAGGCACCGGGGAGCTGTTTTTT. This encodes CASSHSTASPGGTGELFF.

The rearrangement joins TRBV3-1 (or the pseudogene TRBV3-2) to TRBJ1-2; D is possibly TRBD1 (5 bases). CDR1 LGHDT and CDR2 YNNKEL come from the germline V gene (reference sequence). The V end lost 3 bases, the J end lost 6 bases, and 14 bases lay between the germline ends. The length of the CDR3 is 14 residues. CDR3 in amino acids: CASSHRWGVDGYTF. The CDR3 DNA reads TGTGCCAGCAGCCACCGGTGGGGGGTCGATGGCTACACCTTC.

The J gene is TRBJ2-7, the V gene TRBV5-1; 7 nucleotides agree with TRBD1. Germline CDR1 is SGHRS and CDR2 is YFSETQ. This CDR3 is built from 14 residues. Trimming removed 4 bases from V and 2 bases from J; junction bases left unmatched: 6. This chain's CDR3 is CASSPQGSAYEQYF. DNA for the CDR3: TGCGCCAGCAGCCCACAGGGGTCCGCCTACGAGCAGTACTTC. Drawing the rest from reference TRBV5-1 and TRBJ2-7, the complete variable domain is KAGVTQTPRYLIKTRGQQVTLSCSPISGHRSVSWYQQTPGQGLQFLFEYFSETQRNKGNFPGRFSGRQFSNSRSEMNVSTLELGDSALYLCASSPQGSAYEQYFGPGTRLTVT.

J is TRBJ1-1 and V is TRBV5-1; tentatively, D is TRBD1 (6 bases). The V end was cut by 4 bases, the J end by 4 bases, with 14 bases between. The CDR3 is 14 amino acids. Germline assignment: CDR1 SGHRS and CDR2 YFSETQ. CDR3 DNA sequence: TGCGCCAGCAGCCCTGGACAGCCCTCCACTGAAGCTTTCTTT. Translated, it gives CASSPGQPSTEAFF.

The chain uses TRBV28 and TRBJ1-1; D unclear. V lost 2 bases, J lost 0 bases, and 10 bases lay in between. The CDR3 covers 15 residues. CDR1 is MDHEN, CDR2 SYDVKM, per germline. CDR3 region: CASSLIGRMNTEAFF. The CDR3 bases are TGTGCCAGCAGTTTAATAGGCAGGATGAACACTGAAGCTTTCTTT.

This clone turned up a few times. This sequence joins TRBV5-1 and TRBJ2-5; 9 nucleotides match TRBD1. The junction had 3 bases not matched to a gene; V was cut back by 4 bases and J by 5 bases. The CDR3 totals 13 residues. CDR1 SGHRS and CDR2 YFSETQ come from the germline V gene. The CDR3 reads CASSVTGGETQYF. The CDR3 bases are TGCGCCAGCAGCGTAACAGGGGGCGAGACCCAGTACTTC.

The chain couples TRBV30 to TRBJ1-2; D uncertain. The germline V gene has CDR1 GTSNPN and CDR2 SVGIG (reference sequence). The length of the CDR3 is 13 residues. Trimming shortened V by 2 bases and J by 1 base, and 8 bases separated the two germline ends. In DNA form, the CDR3 reads TGTGCCTGGAGTAGAGATGTTAACTATGGCTACACCTTC. It translates to CAWSRDVNYGYTF.

V is TRBV15 and J is TRBJ2-7, with D possibly TRBD1 on 6 matching bases. Trimming cost V 0 bases and J 2 bases, with 14 bases left between them. The germline V gene encodes CDR1 LNHNV and CDR2 YYDKDF (reference sequence). The CDR3 extends over 16 amino acids. DNA of the CDR3: TGTGCCACCAGCAGAGAACAGGGCGCGTTCCCCTACGAGCAGTACTTC. The encoded protein is CATSREQGAFPYEQYF.